Given below is one T cell receptor beta chain in context. Its specificity is not known. This sample was included in a study of T cell responses to AZD1222 COVID-19 vaccine. Study-wide background: Analyses pooled second doses at about 4 or about 12 weeks. Whole-study results and caveats: In the spike-specific TCR repertoire, nearly half reportedly target unmutated variant regions.

J gave up 5 bases and V 1 base, and 16 bases lay outside the gene matches. Germline V lookup: CDR1 SGDLS, CDR2 YYNGEE. The CDR3 runs to 18 residues. Sequencing was performed with immunoSEQ multiplex PCR; in TCRdb, only in-frame clones are kept and a portion is missing. The top ten clones hold about 1.9% of a sample with 140,000 to 150,000 clones, 90% to 95% of them seen once. This clonotype originated in an adult in good health. The sequencing here drew on peripheral blood, taken on day 0 of AZD1222 vaccination. The rearrangement links TRBV9 to TRBJ2-5, with TRBD2 matching over 8 bases. CDR3 amino acids: CASSVTLSSGGRLETQYF. The CDR3 region has the DNA TGTGCCAGCAGCGTAACATTGTCGAGCGGGGGCCGTCTTGAGACCCAGTACTTC.